This TCR beta chain was found in a study of cytomegalovirus exposure and HLA in healthy donors. Findings and limits, study-wide: CMV serostatus stood as the only immune exposure information on hand. 87-base-pair reads could not separate some V segments, including TRBV6-2 and TRBV6-3.

With respect to this clone: The antigen remains undetermined.

V was clipped by 6 bases and J by 4 bases; unmatched bases: 4. CDR3 size: 13 residues. Germline V gene data show CDR1 as MNHNS and CDR2 as SASEGT. PCR employed 60 Vbeta and 13 Jbeta primers. Here immunoSEQ multiplex PCR was the method, and the copy in TCRdb shows in-frame clones only, minus some. The table lists 130,000 or so clones, around 80% of them singletons, with approximately 3% in the top ten. Sequenced: PBMCs. This clonotype was sampled from a woman aged 18-29 years in good health and CMV-seropositive. The rearrangement joins TRBV6-1 to TRBJ1-2; 8 bases are a match to TRBD1. In DNA form, the CDR3 reads TGTGCCAGCAGACGGACAGGGCTCTATGGCTACACCTTC. It specifies CASRRTGLYGYTF.